This TCR beta chain was obtained from a study of blood T cell repertoires in COVID-19. Study summary: Material from acute and convalescent COVID-19 was sourced from the United States, Italy and Spain. Sources were T cells, B-cell-depleted T cells, or PBMCs; the material itself was cDNA or gDNA.

The CDR3 totals 14 residues. In germline, CDR1 is LNHDA, CDR2 SQIVND (reference sequence). Trimming removed 4 bases at V and 2 bases at J, with 8 bases between. As handled by the study authors: Reference gene primer amplification in the assay estimated nucleated cell counts. TCRdb keeps only in-frame clones here, not all; method: immunoSEQ multiplex PCR. V, J and clone size derive from that table, while D and trimming were established from the DNA sequence. The sample records 80,000 or so clones, roughly 82% being singletons. Sequenced: peripheral blood. The chain has TRBV19 and TRBJ1-4; D unresolved. The origin of this receptor is an elderly man with acute or convalescent COVID-19. CDR3 sequence reads: CASSKAGTNEKLFF. The CDR3, as DNA: TGTGCCAGTAGTAAGGCGGGGACTAATGAAAAACTGTTTTTT.